This TCR beta chain appears in the sequencing data of a study of long-term antiretroviral therapy in people with HIV (dated 2022 in TCRdb). Turning to the overall study: The earliest samples were collected roughly a decade before the 2015 WHO recommendation for immediate ART, at a time when ART was usually postponed until CD4 counts fell. Whether ART initiation and durable HIV suppression were associated with changes in peripheral blood TRB repertoire composition and diversity was tested in a retrospective serial study. The cohort contributed 150 to 200 cryopreserved PBMC samples from a few dozen adults with confirmed HIV infection, collected serially over a mean of approximately six years (range 1-12). About 35% of the 30 participants with HIV were female. Test extractions of a monoclonal T-cell line alongside under 35 polyclonal samples showed no cross-contamination during QIAcube processing. What the authors observed across the whole study: HIV repertoires had narrower CDR3 length ranges than controls, and the network structure suggested an antigen-experienced repertoire that shifted only slightly toward naive after ART. Because cell numbers in pre-ART samples were limited, unsorted PBMC were profiled instead of sorted CD4+ and CD8+ T cells. Samples dated from the mid-2000s to the late 2010s, and the ART regimens used may be less effective than current ones. No data were available on ART adherence, viral resistance or therapy changes, limiting inferences about post-ART repertoire changes. Expanded TRB clones identified before ART initiation dominated the repertoire across all time points, though the dominance fluctuated and decreased in many PLHIV after ART. Starting ART was linked to a significant rise in TRB diversity, yet even with long-term ART the diversity remained significantly lower than in transplant donor controls. Since PBMC availability was limited, sequencing covered only the TCR beta chain, with no alpha chain pairing.

Participants were included only if at least one PBMC sample before ART initiation and at least two post-ART samples were available. Treatment was received in the United States of America by all participants with HIV. Before DNA extraction, cryopreserved samples containing about 0.95-10 million PBMC were thawed and washed. At the time of the earliest PBMC sample, participants with HIV were aged between roughly 23 and 60 years. PBMC samples were contributed by each participant from 1-4 timepoints before ART initiation and 2-8 timepoints after ART initiation, with a median of 7 samples. For every participant, serial HIV viral load, CD4+ T-cell count, ART history and demographic data were obtained. Using a Qiagen kit on a QIAcube, genomic DNA was extracted from unsorted PBMC, with samples processed in batches of 12. A remark on this clone: There is no known antigen for this receptor. Base quality data are lacking; no much larger clone is found one base away.

The immunoSEQ hsTCRB v3.0 assay was used at survey level resolution to sequence the TRB variable region. The targeted TRB sequencing depth was about 35,000-55,000 T-cell genomes per sample. Pooled TRB libraries were sequenced on an Illumina MiSeq with a v3 150-cycle kit. From the authors' description of their analysis: Repertoire analysis was run in R within a reproducible Nextflow workflow that covered QC, data transformation and analysis. LymphoSeq2, an R package for exploring AIRR-Seq data, was used to implement custom analyses. Several samples that produced fewer than 5000 total TRB sequences were removed, so some 190 HIV repertoires were analyzed. Among the roughly 190 retained HIV repertoires, 59 were collected before ART initiation and under 150 after ART initiation. Repertoires were downsampled to 5000 TRB nucleotide sequences, and summary statistics were averaged over 100 downsampling iterations. Only TRB sequences with CDR3 regions of at least seven amino acids were retained for analysis. A Shannon entropy-derived clonality score and the Gini coefficient were used to measure diversity. In repertoire networks, the top 5000 CDR3 amino acid sequences were linked whenever an edit distance of one separated two sequences. For TRB CDR3 amino acid sequences, antigen specificity groups and MHC restriction were predicted with GLIPH2. CDR3 amino acid sequences were matched against VDJdb and McPAS-TCR to flag known CMV, EBV, HIV or tissue antigen associations. Pre-ART, post-ART and control groups were compared with Wilcoxon signed-rank tests and Holm-Bonferroni correction. In its TCRdb copy, this immuneACCESS table keeps in-frame sequences only and misses some clones. Where compared with another copy, unresolved V genes explain less than half of these, and the others have no known cause. V and J calls and clone size come straight from that table; D and trimming were deduced from the DNA. This sample lists 30,000 to 40,000 clones; 70% to 80% were detected once. Approximately 3% of the sample goes to the ten largest clones.

The CDR3 numbers 14 residues from cysteine through phenylalanine. Of all the DNA, just the CDR3 is kept, 42 bases in frame from base 1. The junction shows trimming of 1 base on V and 2 bases on J, plus 8 bases between the germline ends. CDR1 SGHAT and CDR2 FQNNGV are derived from the germline V gene. Sequencing was performed on unsorted PBMCs, taken 1.9 years after starting antiretroviral therapy. This clonotype was sampled from a man aged 18 to 29 with HIV. The sequence links TRBV11-2 to TRBJ1-1, with TRBD1 tentatively as D gene (6 bases match). The encoded CDR3 is CASSLGTANTEAFF. The DNA sequence is TGTGCCAGCAGCTTAGGGACAGCAAACACTGAAGCTTTCTTT.